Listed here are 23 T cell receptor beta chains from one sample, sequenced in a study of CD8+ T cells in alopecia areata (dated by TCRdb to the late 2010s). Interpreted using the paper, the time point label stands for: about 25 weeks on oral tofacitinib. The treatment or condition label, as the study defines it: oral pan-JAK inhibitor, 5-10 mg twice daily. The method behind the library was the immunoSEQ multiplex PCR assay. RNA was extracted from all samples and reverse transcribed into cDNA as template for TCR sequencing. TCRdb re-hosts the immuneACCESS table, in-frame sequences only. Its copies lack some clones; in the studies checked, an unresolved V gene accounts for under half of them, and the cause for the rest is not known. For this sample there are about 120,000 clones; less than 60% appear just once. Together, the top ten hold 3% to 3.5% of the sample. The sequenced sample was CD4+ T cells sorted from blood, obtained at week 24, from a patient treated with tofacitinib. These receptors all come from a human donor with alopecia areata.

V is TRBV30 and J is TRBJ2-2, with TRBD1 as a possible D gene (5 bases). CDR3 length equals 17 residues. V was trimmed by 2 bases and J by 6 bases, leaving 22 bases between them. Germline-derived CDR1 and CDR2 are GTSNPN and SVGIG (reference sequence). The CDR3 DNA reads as TGTGCCTGGAGTAAGGGCAGGGTGGGTGGCACACCCGGGGAGCTGTTTTTT. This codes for CAWSKGRVGGTPGELFF.

CDR3 residues: CSVAANYGYTF. CDR3 nucleotides: TGCAGCGTTGCTGCTAACTATGGCTACACCTTC. The chain joins TRBV29-1 to TRBJ1-2, with D unresolved. CDR1 SQVTM and CDR2 ANQGSEA come from the germline V gene. V lost 4 bases to trimming and J lost 0 bases, with 3 bases between them. The CDR3 has 11 residues. Based on the CDR3 plus reference TRBV29-1 and TRBJ1-2, the full variable domain is SAVISQKPSRDICQRGTSLTIQCQVDSQVTMMFWYRQQPGQSLTLIATANQGSEATYESGFVIDKFPISRPNLTFSTLTVSNMSPEDSSIYLCSVAANYGYTFGSGTRLTVV.

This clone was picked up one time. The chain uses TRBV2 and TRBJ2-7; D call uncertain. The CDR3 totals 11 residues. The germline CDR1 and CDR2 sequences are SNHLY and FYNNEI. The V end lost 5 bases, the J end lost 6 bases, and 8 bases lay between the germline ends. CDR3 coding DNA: TGTGCCAGCAGTTACACAAGCGAGCAGTACTTC. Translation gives CASSYTSEQYF.

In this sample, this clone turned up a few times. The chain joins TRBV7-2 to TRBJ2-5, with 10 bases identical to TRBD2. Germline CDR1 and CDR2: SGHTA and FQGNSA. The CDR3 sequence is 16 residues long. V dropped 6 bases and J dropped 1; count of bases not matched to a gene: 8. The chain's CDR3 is CASRSGLAILQETQYF. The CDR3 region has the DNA TGTGCCAGCAGGTCGGGACTAGCGATTCTCCAAGAGACCCAGTACTTC.

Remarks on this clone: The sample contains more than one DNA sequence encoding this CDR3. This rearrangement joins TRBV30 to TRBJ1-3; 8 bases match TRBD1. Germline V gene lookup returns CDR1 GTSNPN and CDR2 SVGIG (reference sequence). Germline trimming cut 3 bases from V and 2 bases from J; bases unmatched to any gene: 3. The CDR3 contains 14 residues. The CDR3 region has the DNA TGTGCCTGGAGGCAGGGGGCTACTGGAAACACCATATATTTT. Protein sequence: CAWRQGATGNTIYF.

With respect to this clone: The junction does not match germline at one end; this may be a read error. The CDR3 DNA follows: TGTGCTAGCAGCCTACAGGGGAGGGAGACCCAGTACTTC. Translated: CASSLQGRETQYF. This chain links TRBV7-7 with TRBJ2-5, with D perhaps TRBD1 (7 bases). Germline CDR1 reads SSHAT; CDR2 reads FNYEAQ (reference sequence). CDR3 length: 13 residues.

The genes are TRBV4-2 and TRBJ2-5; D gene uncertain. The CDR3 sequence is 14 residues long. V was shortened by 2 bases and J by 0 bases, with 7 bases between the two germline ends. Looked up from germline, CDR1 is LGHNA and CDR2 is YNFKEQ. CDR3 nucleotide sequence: TGTGCCAGCAGCCAACCCGACTACCAAGAGACCCAGTACTTC. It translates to CASSQPDYQETQYF.

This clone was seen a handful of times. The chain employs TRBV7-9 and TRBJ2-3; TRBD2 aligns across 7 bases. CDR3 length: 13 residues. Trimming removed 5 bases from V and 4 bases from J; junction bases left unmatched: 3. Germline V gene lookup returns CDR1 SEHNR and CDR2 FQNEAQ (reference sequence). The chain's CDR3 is CASSHAGADTQYF. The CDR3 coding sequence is TGTGCCAGCAGCCACGCGGGGGCAGATACGCAGTATTTT.

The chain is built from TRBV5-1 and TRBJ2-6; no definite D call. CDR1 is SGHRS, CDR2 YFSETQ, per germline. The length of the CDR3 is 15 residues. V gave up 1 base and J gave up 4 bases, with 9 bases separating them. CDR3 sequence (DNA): TGCGCCAGCAGCTTGACCAGTTACGGGGCCAACGTCCTGACTTTC. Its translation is CASSLTSYGANVLTF.

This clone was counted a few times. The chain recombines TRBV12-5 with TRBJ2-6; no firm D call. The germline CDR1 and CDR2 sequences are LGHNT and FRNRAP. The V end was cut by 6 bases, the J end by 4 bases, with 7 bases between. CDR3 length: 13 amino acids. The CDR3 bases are TGTGCTAGTGGGGTTATAGGGGCCAACGTCCTGACTTTC. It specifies CASGVIGANVLTF.

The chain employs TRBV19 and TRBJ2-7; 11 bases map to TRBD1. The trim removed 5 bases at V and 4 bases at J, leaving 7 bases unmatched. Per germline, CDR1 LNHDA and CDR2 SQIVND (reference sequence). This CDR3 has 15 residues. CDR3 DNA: TGTGCCAGTAGTCTCGGACAGGGGGCTAATTACGAGCAGTACTTC. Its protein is CASSLGQGANYEQYF.

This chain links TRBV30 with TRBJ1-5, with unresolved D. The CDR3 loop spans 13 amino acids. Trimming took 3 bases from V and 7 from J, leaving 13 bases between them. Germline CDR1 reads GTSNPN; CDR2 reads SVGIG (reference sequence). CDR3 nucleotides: TGTGCCTGGAGGCCCGGACTCGGACAGCCCCAGCATTTT. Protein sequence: CAWRPGLGQPQHF. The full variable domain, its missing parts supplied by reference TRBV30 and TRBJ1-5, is SQTIHQWPATLVQPVGSPLSLECTVEGTSNPNLYWYRQAAGRGLQLLFYSVGIGQISSEVPQNLSASRPQDRQFILSSKKLLLSDSGFYLCAWRPGLGQPQHFGDGTRLSIL.

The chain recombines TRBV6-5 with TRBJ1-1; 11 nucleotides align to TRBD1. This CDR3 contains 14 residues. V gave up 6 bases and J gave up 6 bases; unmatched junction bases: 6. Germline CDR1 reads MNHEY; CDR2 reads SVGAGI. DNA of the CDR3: TGTGCCAGCAGGGACAGGGGGCGGTCATCTGAAGCTTTCTTT. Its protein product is CASRDRGRSSEAFF.

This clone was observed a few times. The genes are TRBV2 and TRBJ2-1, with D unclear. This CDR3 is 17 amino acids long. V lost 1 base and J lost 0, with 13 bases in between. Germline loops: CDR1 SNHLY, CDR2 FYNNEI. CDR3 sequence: CASSEEGGAVSYNEQFF. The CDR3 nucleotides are TGTGCCAGCAGTGAAGAGGGCGGTGCCGTCTCCTACAATGAGCAGTTCTTC. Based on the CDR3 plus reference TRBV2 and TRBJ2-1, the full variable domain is EPEVTQTPSHQVTQMGQEVILRCVPISNHLYFYWYRQILGQKVEFLVSFYNNEISEKSEIFDDQFSVERPDGSNFTLKIRSTKLEDSAMYFCASSEEGGAVSYNEQFFGPGTRLTVL.

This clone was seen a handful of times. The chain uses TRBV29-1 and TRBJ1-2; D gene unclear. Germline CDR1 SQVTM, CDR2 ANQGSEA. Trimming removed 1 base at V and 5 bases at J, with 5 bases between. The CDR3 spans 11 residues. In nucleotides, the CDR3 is TGCAGCGTTGAAGCCCTTTATGGCTACACCTTC. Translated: CSVEALYGYTF.

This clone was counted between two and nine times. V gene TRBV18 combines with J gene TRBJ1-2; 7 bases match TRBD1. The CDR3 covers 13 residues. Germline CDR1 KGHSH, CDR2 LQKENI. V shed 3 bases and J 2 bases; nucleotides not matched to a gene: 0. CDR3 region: CASSPGQNYGYTF. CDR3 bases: TGTGCCAGCTCACCGGGACAGAACTATGGCTACACCTTC.

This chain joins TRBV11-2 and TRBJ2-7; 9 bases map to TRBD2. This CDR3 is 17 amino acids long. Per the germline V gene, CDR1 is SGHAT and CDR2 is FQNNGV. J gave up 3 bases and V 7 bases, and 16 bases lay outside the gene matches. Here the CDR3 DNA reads TGTGCCAGCACCCCACCGGAGGGGCTAGCGGGGTTCTACGAGCAGTACTTC. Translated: CASTPPEGLAGFYEQYF.

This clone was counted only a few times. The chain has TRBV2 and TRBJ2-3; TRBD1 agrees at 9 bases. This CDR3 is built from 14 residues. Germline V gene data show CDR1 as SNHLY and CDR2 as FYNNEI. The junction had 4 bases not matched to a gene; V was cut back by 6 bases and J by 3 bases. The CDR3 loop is CASRRQGGTDTQYF. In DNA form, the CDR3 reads TGTGCCAGCAGGCGACAGGGGGGGACAGATACGCAGTATTTT.

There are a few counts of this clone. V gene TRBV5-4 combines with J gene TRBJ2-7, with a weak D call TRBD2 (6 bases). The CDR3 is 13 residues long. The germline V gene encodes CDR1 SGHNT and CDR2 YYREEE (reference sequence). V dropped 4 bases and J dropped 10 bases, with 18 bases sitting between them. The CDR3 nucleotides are TGTGCCAGCAGCGAACCGGGACTCCAAGCACAGTACTTC. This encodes CASSEPGLQAQYF. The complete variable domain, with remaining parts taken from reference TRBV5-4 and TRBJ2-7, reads ETGVTQSPTHLIKTRGQQVTLRCSSQSGHNTVSWYQQALGQGPQFIFQYYREEENGRGNFPPRFSGLQFPNYSSELNVNALELDDSALYLCASSEPGLQAQYFGPGTRLTVT.

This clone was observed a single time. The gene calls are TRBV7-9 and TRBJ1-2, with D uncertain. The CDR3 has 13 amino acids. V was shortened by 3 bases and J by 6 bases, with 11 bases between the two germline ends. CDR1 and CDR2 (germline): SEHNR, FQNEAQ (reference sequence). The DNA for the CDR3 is TGTGCCAGCAGCTTGACTAAAACGGATGGCTACACCTTC. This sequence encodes CASSLTKTDGYTF. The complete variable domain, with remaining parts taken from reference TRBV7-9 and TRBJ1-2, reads DTGVSQNPRHKITKRGQNVTFRCDPISEHNRLYWYRQTLGQGPEFLTYFQNEAQLEKSRLLSDRFSAERPKGSFSTLEIQRTEQGDSAMYLCASSLTKTDGYTFGSGTRLTVV.

The CDR3 DNA reads as TGTGCCATCAGGCCGGGACTACTGCAATACGAGCAGTACTTC. Protein: CAIRPGLLQYEQYF. The chain couples TRBV6-6 to TRBJ2-7, with 7 bases aligning to TRBD2. The ends lost 10 bases at V and 4 bases at J; junction bases unmatched: 13. Germline loops: CDR1 MNHNY, CDR2 SVGAGI (reference sequence). This CDR3 spans 14 amino acids.

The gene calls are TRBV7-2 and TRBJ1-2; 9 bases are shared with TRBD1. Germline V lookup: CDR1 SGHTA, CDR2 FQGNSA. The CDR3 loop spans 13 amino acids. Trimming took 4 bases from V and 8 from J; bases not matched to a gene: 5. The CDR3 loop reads CASSSGQGQGYTF. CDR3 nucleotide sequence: TGTGCCAGCAGCTCTGGACAGGGGCAAGGCTACACCTTC.

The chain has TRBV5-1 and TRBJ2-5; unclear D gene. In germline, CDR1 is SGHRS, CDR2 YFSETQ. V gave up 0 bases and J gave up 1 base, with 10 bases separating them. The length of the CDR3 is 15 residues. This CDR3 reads CASSLGDAVQETQYF. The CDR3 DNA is TGCGCCAGCAGCTTGGGAGACGCCGTCCAAGAGACCCAGTACTTC.